The T cell receptor (beta chain) described here comes from a study of blood T cell repertoires in COVID-19. The germline V gene encodes CDR1 LGHDT and CDR2 YNNKEL (reference sequence). Trimming removed 2 bases at V and 3 bases at J, with 10 bases between. The CDR3 contains 14 residues. The repertoire was sequenced with immunoSEQ multiplex PCR; TCRdb's copy has only in-frame clones and lacks some. The table has a few hundred thousand clones, 85% to 90% seen once; the top ten hold over 0.95%. Participant age was roughly 18 to 95 years, and participants resided in roughly 25 US areas. Recovered participants had two consecutive negative NP/OP PCR tests, healthcare professional clearance, or symptom resolution.

The TCR originated in a man younger than 35 who had recovered from COVID-19. The sequencing sample was made of PBMCs or T cells enriched from blood (not recorded which). This sequence joins TRBV3-1 (or the pseudogene TRBV3-2) and TRBJ1-2; possibly TRBD1 for D (6 bases). The CDR3 DNA reads TGTGCCAGCAGCCAACCAGGGGTAGACTATGGCTACACCTTC. Its translation: CASSQPGVDYGYTF.